The 11 T cell receptor beta chains presented below share a single source sample, sequenced in a study of technical replicates of blood from a handful of donors. Generated by immunoSEQ multiplex PCR, the TCRdb table keeps only in-frame clones and is missing some. The table includes 95,000 to 100,000 clones, around 96% detected once. The sample consisted of T cells isolated from PBMCs. Source of these receptors: a human donor in good health.

The chain uses TRBV18 and TRBJ2-6; 8 bases are shared with TRBD1. CDR1 and CDR2 from the germline V gene are KGHSH and LQKENI. J gave up 3 bases and V 5 bases, and 21 bases lay outside the gene matches. This CDR3 has 21 residues. CDR3 region: CASSAPTGDLSLTFGANVLTF. CDR3 nucleotides: TGTGCCAGCTCAGCCCCGACAGGGGATTTATCCCTGACTTTTGGGGCCAACGTCCTGACTTTC.

The sample holds one count of this clone. The J gene is TRBJ1-2, the V gene TRBV7-9, with TRBD1 as a possible D gene (5 bases). V lost 7 bases, J lost 3 bases, and 9 bases lay in between. Germline loops: CDR1 SEHNR, CDR2 FQNEAQ (reference sequence). The CDR3 covers 12 residues. This CDR3 is CASTTTDYGYTF. CDR3 bases: TGTGCCAGCACCACGACAGACTATGGCTACACCTTC.

This clone has only one observation. The same CDR3 also results from other DNA sequences found in this sample. This sequence joins TRBV5-5 and TRBJ2-1; D not certain. Trimming pared 0 bases from V and 4 bases from J, leaving 5 bases between. Per germline, CDR1 SGHKS and CDR2 YYEKEE (reference sequence). This CDR3 has 13 amino acids. The CDR3 is CASSLDLYNEQFF. The CDR3 DNA follows: TGTGCCAGCAGCTTGGACTTGTACAATGAGCAGTTCTTC. Using reference TRBV5-5 and TRBJ2-1 for the parts outside the CDR3, the full variable domain is DAGVTQSPTHLIKTRGQQVTLRCSPISGHKSVSWYQQVLGQGPQFIFQYYEKEERGRGNFPDRFSARQFPNYSSELNVNALLLGDSALYLCASSLDLYNEQFFGPGTRLTVL.

V is TRBV29-1 and J is TRBJ2-7; TRBD1 aligns across 8 bases. With V trimmed by 4 bases and J by 3 bases, 8 bases remained unmatched. This CDR3 spans 14 amino acids. CDR1 and CDR2 (germline): SQVTM, ANQGSEA. CDR3 region: CSVVPGQGGYEQYF. In DNA, the CDR3 is TGCAGCGTTGTCCCCGGACAGGGAGGCTACGAGCAGTACTTC.

The rearrangement uses TRBV7-9 and TRBJ2-3; the D gene is possibly TRBD1 (5 bases). Germline CDR1 SEHNR, CDR2 FQNEAQ (reference sequence). V was shortened by 5 bases and J by 4 bases, with 16 bases between the two germline ends. The CDR3 loop spans 15 amino acids. The CDR3 protein is CASSKTARVSDTQYF. CDR3 coding DNA: TGTGCCAGCAGCAAAACGGCCAGGGTATCAGATACGCAGTATTTT.

The chain recombines TRBV9 with TRBJ2-2; perhaps TRBD1 as D (5 bases). This CDR3 has 15 amino acids. Deletions cut 1 base from V and 4 bases from J, with 11 bases between. The germline CDR1 and CDR2 sequences are SGDLS and YYNGEE. CDR3 amino acids: CASSVSTAPTGELFF. CDR3 sequence (DNA): TGTGCCAGCAGCGTATCGACAGCACCCACCGGGGAGCTGTTTTTT.

The chain carries TRBV6-5 and TRBJ1-1; D remains ambiguous. The germline V gene encodes CDR1 MNHEY and CDR2 SVGAGI. Trimming stripped 0 bases from V and 7 bases from J, with 12 bases between. This CDR3 has 14 amino acids. CDR3 in DNA: TGTGCCAGCAGTTACTCGGGTGCGAGGGTTGAAGCTTTCTTT. It encodes CASSYSGARVEAFF.

J is TRBJ2-7 and V is TRBV10-2, with a possible D match to TRBD1 (6 bases). V shed 0 bases and J shed 6 bases, with 21 bases lying between them. The CDR3 extends over 17 amino acids. CDR1 and CDR2 (germline): WSHSY, SAAADI. The CDR3 DNA reads as TGCGCCAGCAGTGAGTCTAGCGACTCAGGGGATGACCCCGAGCAGTACTTC. The encoded protein is CASSESSDSGDDPEQYF.

The chain joins TRBV5-1 to TRBJ2-3; TRBD2 matches at 7 bases. Unmatched junction bases numbered 11, after V lost 1 base and J lost 6 bases. The CDR3 has 16 amino acids. Germline values: CDR1 SGHRS, CDR2 YFSETQ. CDR3 nucleotide sequence: TGCGCCAGCAGCTTGAGGGGCACGGGGGGAATGGATACGCAGTATTTT. Translation gives CASSLRGTGGMDTQYF.

The gene calls are TRBV10-1 and TRBJ2-3; the match to TRBD2 covers 13 bases. The V gene end was trimmed by 6 bases and the J gene end by 5 bases; junction bases not matched to a gene: 17. This CDR3 has 19 residues. Germline CDR1 WNHNN, CDR2 SYGVQD (reference sequence). The CDR3 DNA sequence: TGCGCCAGCAGCCCGGGACAGAGGACTAGCGGGAGCCTGGGAGATACGCAGTATTTT. This codes for CASSPGQRTSGSLGDTQYF.

J is TRBJ1-1 and V is TRBV6-5; 9 nucleotides line up with TRBD1. The CDR3 has 15 residues. Unmatched junction bases numbered 5, after V lost 5 bases and J lost 1 base. Germline lookup yields CDR1 MNHEY and CDR2 SVGAGI. DNA for the CDR3: TGTGCCAGCAGTGCGCAACAGGGGGCGAACACTGAAGCTTTCTTT. It codes for CASSAQQGANTEAFF.